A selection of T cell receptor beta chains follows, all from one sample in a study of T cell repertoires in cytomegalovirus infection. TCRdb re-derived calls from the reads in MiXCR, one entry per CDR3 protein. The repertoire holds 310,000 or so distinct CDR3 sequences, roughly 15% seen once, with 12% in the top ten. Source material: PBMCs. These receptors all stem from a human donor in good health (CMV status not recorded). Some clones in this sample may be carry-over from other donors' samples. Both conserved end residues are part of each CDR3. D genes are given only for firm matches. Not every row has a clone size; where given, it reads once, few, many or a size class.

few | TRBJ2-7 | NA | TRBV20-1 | TGCAGTGCATTCCGGCGTACAGGCTACGAGCAGTACTTC | CSAFRRTGYEQYF
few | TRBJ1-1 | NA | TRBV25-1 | TGTGCCAGCACCCCCCCCGGAGGCTTGAACACTGAAGCTTTCTTT | CASTPPGGLNTEAFF
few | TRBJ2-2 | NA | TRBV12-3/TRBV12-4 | TGTGCCAGCAGTTTTGGGCAGGGTACCGGGGAGCTGTTTTTT | CASSFGQGTGELFF
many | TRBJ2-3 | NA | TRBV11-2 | TGTGCCAGCAGCATCCAGACAGATACGCAGTATTTT | CASSIQTDTQYF
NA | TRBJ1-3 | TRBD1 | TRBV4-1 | TGCGCCAGCAGCCGTAATCCGGACAGGAACTCTGGAAACACCATATATTTT | CASSRNPDRNSGNTIYF
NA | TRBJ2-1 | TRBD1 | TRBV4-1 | TGCGCCAGCAGCCAAGATCCTGCCGCCACAGGGGGTGAGCAGTTCTTC | CASSQDPAATGGEQFF
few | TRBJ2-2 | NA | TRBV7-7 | TGTGCTAGCAGCCACGGCGCCTTGGGGACCGGGGAGCTGTTTTTT | CASSHGALGTGELFF
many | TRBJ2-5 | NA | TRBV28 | TGTGCCAGCAGTTTCACAGTTAAAGAGACCCAGTACTTC | CASSFTVKETQYF
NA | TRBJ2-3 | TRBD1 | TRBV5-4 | TGTGCCAGCAGCCGGGACAGGGGGCGCACAGATACGCAGTATTTT | CASSRDRGRTDTQYF
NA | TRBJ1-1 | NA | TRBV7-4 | TGTGCCAGCAGCTTAGGTACCGGGGCTTTCTTT | CASSLGTGAFF
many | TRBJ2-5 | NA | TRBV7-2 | TGTGCCAGCAGCGACGGGCAGGGAGTCGCTGAGACCCAGTACTTC | CASSDGQGVAETQYF